What follows are 11 T cell receptor beta chains derived from one specimen sequenced in a study of human T cells and chemical hapten exposure. TCRdb ran MiXCR on the RACE reads and lists one entry per CDR3 protein. The sample carries more than 90,000 distinct CDR3 sequences, about 11% recorded once. Time point meaning: patch test 1, 2 weeks after DPC sensitization. Treatment defined: therapeutic diphenylcyclopropenone sensitization with weekly scalp DPC. The source material was whole blood, sampled in connection with sensitization to the hapten diphenylcyclopropenone (DPC). These receptors originate from a middle-aged man with alopecia areata. Some clones in this sample may be carry-over from other donors' samples.

The chain links TRBV6-5 to TRBJ1-4, with no clear D. Trimming stripped 0 bases from V and 0 bases from J, with 5 bases between. Looked up from germline, CDR1 is MNHEY and CDR2 is SVGAGI. CDR3 length: 15 amino acids. CDR3 protein: CASSYSLSTNEKLFF. The CDR3 DNA reads as TGTGCCAGCAGTTACTCCCTATCAACTAATGAAAAACTGTTTTTT.

This clonotype was seen ten or more times. J is TRBJ1-6 and V is TRBV12-3 or TRBV12-4; 9 positions agree with TRBD1. This CDR3 comprises 15 residues. The V gene end was trimmed by 6 bases and the J gene end by 6 bases; junction bases not matched to a gene: 6. DNA for the CDR3: TGTGCCAGCAGGAAAACAGGGGGCTCTAATTCACCCCTCCACTTT. This codes for CASRKTGGSNSPLHF.

This clonotype was observed a handful of times. The rearrangement links TRBV5-1 to TRBJ2-7; TRBD1 matches 10 bases. Per germline, CDR1 SGHRS and CDR2 YFSETQ. The CDR3 runs 14 residues. V lost 6 bases, J lost 1 base, and 4 bases stayed unmatched. In nucleotides, the CDR3 is TGCGCCAGCAAAGGGGGACAGGGGTCCTACGAGCAGTACTTC. The encoded protein is CASKGGQGSYEQYF.

This clonotype was detected only a few times. V gene TRBV14 combines with J gene TRBJ1-3; D is unresolved. Trimming shortened V by 0 bases and J by 0 bases, and 12 bases separated the two germline ends. This CDR3 spans 17 amino acids. Germline V gives CDR1 SGHDN, CDR2 FVKESK. The CDR3, as DNA: TGTGCCAGCAGCCAAGACGGAGCCTTAGCCTCTGGAAACACCATATATTTT. This codes for CASSQDGALASGNTIYF.

There are many counts of this clonotype. The chain couples TRBV6-2 or TRBV6-3 to TRBJ1-1, with a possible D match to TRBD1 (6 bases). From germline, CDR1 is MNHEY and CDR2 SVGEGT. V lost 6 bases and J 0 bases, leaving 11 bases between the germline ends. The CDR3 has 14 residues. The chain's CDR3 is CASSLTGMNTEAFF. In DNA, the CDR3 is TGTGCCAGCAGCCTAACAGGGATGAACACTGAAGCTTTCTTT.

This clonotype was picked up a small number of times. V is TRBV15 and J is TRBJ2-1; D unclear. Germline-derived CDR1 and CDR2 are LNHNV and YYDKDF (reference sequence). This CDR3 has 11 residues. Trimming cost V 9 bases and J 12 bases, with 15 bases left between them. CDR3 region: CATGGLAGQFF. Written as DNA, the CDR3 is TGTGCCACGGGTGGTCTCGCAGGGCAGTTCTTC.

The chain combines TRBV7-2 with TRBJ2-1, with 8 bases lining up with TRBD2. Germline loops: CDR1 SGHTA, CDR2 FQGNSA. The CDR3 is 17 amino acids. V lost 4 bases to trimming and J lost 1 base; unmatched junction nucleotides: 9. The CDR3 here is CASSSHGGRHSYNEQFF. CDR3 nucleotide sequence: TGTGCCAGCAGCTCCCATGGCGGGAGGCATTCCTACAATGAGCAGTTCTTC. Variable domain in full (rest from reference TRBV7-2 and TRBJ2-1): GAGVSQSPSNKVTEKGKDVELRCDPISGHTALYWYRQSLGQGLEFLIYFQGNSAPDKSGLPSDRFSAERTGGSVSTLTIQRTQQEDSAVYLCASSSHGGRHSYNEQFFGPGTRLTVL.

This clonotype was counted ten times or more. CDR3 nucleotide sequence: TGCAGTGCTAGAGTTCTCACGACTAGCGGGACGACGGAGACCCAGTACTTC. Its protein product is CSARVLTTSGTTETQYF. V usage is TRBV20-1 and J usage is TRBJ2-5, with 11 bases lining up with TRBD2. Germline lookup yields CDR1 DFQATT and CDR2 SNEGSKA (reference sequence). The CDR3 covers 17 residues. Germline trimming cut 1 base from V and 5 bases from J; bases unmatched to any gene: 12.

There are many counts of this clonotype. The chain uses TRBV28 and TRBJ2-7; no definite D call. V dropped 7 bases and J dropped 0 bases, with 16 bases sitting between them. Germline loops: CDR1 MDHEN, CDR2 SYDVKM. This CDR3 has 15 residues. CDR3 sequence reads: CASTEPERLSYEQYF. DNA for the CDR3: TGTGCCAGCACCGAGCCGGAGAGGCTCTCCTACGAGCAGTACTTC.

This clonotype was found many times. This chain uses TRBV29-1 with TRBJ2-3; D not certain. Germline assignment: CDR1 SQVTM and CDR2 ANQGSEA. The V gene lost 1 base and the J gene lost 6 bases, with 8 bases spanning the gap. CDR3 length: 12 amino acids. Written as DNA, the CDR3 is TGCAGCGTTGAAGGAGCGAGTGATACGCAGTATTTT. It codes for CSVEGASDTQYF.

This clonotype was recorded many times. The chain is built from TRBV29-1 and TRBJ2-1; the D gene is possibly TRBD2 (7 bases). V lost 3 bases, J lost 5 bases, and 11 bases lay in between. This CDR3 comprises 13 residues. The germline gives CDR1 SQVTM, CDR2 ANQGSEA. CDR3 sequence (DNA): TGCAGCGTTGAGGCGGGGGCAGACAATGAGCAGTTCTTC. Translated, it gives CSVEAGADNEQFF.